What follows are 24 T cell receptor beta chains derived from one specimen sequenced in a study of graft-versus-host responses after intestinal transplantation. Only in-frame clones appear in the TCRdb table, and some are missing; sequencing was by immunoSEQ multiplex PCR. The repertoire consists of 14,000 to 15,000 clones, with around 96% occurring once and the leading ten covering more than 0.7%. Sequencing used PBMCs, obtained 9 days after transplant. Source of these receptors: a human patient who received an intestinal transplant, so some T cells may come from the graft donor.

In its sample, this clone was seen once. The chain links TRBV6-5 to TRBJ2-1; 11 bases fit TRBD2. The germline V gene has CDR1 MNHEY and CDR2 SVGAGI. This CDR3 has 16 residues. The junction had 8 bases not matched to a gene; V was cut back by 2 bases and J by 8 bases. CDR3 nucleotides: TGTGCCAGCAGTTACCTCACTAGCGGGAGTGGGGATGAGCAGTTCTTC. It specifies CASSYLTSGSGDEQFF.

The chain uses TRBV5-1 and TRBJ2-1; 9 bases fit TRBD1. The trim removed 4 bases at V and 6 bases at J, leaving 5 bases unmatched. This CDR3 spans 14 amino acids. Looked up from germline, CDR1 is SGHRS and CDR2 is YFSETQ. The CDR3 region has the DNA TGCGCCAGCAGCCCCGGGACAGGGACCAATGAGCAGTTCTTC. Protein sequence: CASSPGTGTNEQFF.

Here the CDR3 reads CASKGGSYEQYF. CDR3 nucleotides: TGTGCCAGCAAGGGGGGCTCGTACGAGCAGTACTTC. The chain recombines TRBV13 with TRBJ2-7; D may match TRBD1 or TRBD2 (6 bases each). The CDR3 totals 12 residues. Looked up from germline, CDR1 is PRHDT and CDR2 is FYEKMQ (reference sequence). Trimming pared 7 bases from V and 4 bases from J, leaving 11 bases between.

The J gene is TRBJ2-1, the V gene TRBV10-3; tentatively, D is TRBD2 (6 bases). The CDR3 runs 13 residues. Looked up from germline, CDR1 is ENHRY and CDR2 is SYGVKD. The V gene lost 6 bases and the J gene lost 8 bases, with 14 bases spanning the gap. The CDR3 sequence: CAIRGGIGDEQFF. The CDR3 nucleotides are TGTGCCATCAGAGGCGGGATTGGCGATGAGCAGTTCTTC.

V gene TRBV6-1 combines with J gene TRBJ2-7; no firm D call. This CDR3 is built from 13 residues. V shed 7 bases and J shed 2 bases, with 12 bases lying between them. In germline, CDR1 is MNHNS, CDR2 SASEGT. Here the CDR3 reads CASTRYTPYEQYF. The CDR3 DNA sequence: TGTGCCAGCACGAGGTATACCCCCTACGAGCAGTACTTC.

The rearrangement joins TRBV4-1 to TRBJ1-3; a possible D gene is TRBD1 (6 bases). This CDR3 has 14 residues. The V and J ends lost 9 bases and 1 base respectively, with 13 bases between them. Germline V gene sequence: CDR1 MGHRA, CDR2 YSYEKL. The CDR3 DNA sequence: TGCGCCAGTCGACAGGAAGCATCTGGAAACACCATATATTTT. The encoded protein is CASRQEASGNTIYF.

V is TRBV5-1 and J is TRBJ1-5, with 7 bases aligning to TRBD1. After removal of 4 bases from V and 3 bases from J, the junction contained 4 bases not matched to a gene. There are 14 residues in the CDR3. Germline V gene sequence: CDR1 SGHRS, CDR2 YFSETQ. CDR3 residues: CASSRDSLNQPQHF. In nucleotides, the CDR3 is TGCGCCAGCAGCCGGGACAGCCTCAATCAGCCCCAGCATTTT.

The chain couples TRBV11-2 to TRBJ2-2, with D hard to call. CDR1 and CDR2 (germline): SGHAT, FQNNGV. The CDR3 runs 14 residues. The V end lost 5 bases, the J end lost 4 bases, and 11 bases lay between the germline ends. CDR3 DNA sequence: TGTGCCAGCAGCCCAAACCGGGCCACCGGGGAGCTGTTTTTT. Protein sequence: CASSPNRATGELFF.

A single count supports this clone. The chain is built from TRBV6-6 and TRBJ1-1; D not certain. The CDR3 covers 12 residues. CDR1 is MNHNY and CDR2 is SVGAGI in the germline V gene (reference sequence). Trimming took off 5 bases at V and 8 bases at J, with 12 bases between the two ends. CDR3 sequence reads: CASSPVTREAFF. In DNA form, the CDR3 reads TGTGCCAGCAGTCCAGTCACGCGCGAAGCTTTCTTT.

The CDR3 spells CASSLGRGGYNEQFF. Written as DNA, the CDR3 is TGTGCCAGCAGCCTCGGGCGCGGGGGTTACAATGAGCAGTTCTTC. V usage is TRBV7-9 and J usage is TRBJ2-1, with 7 bases that match TRBD2. Germline-derived CDR1 and CDR2 are SEHNR and FQNEAQ (reference sequence). The CDR3 covers 15 residues. The V segment lost 5 bases and the J segment 4 bases; nucleotides outside the gene matches: 8.

The chain joins TRBV18 to TRBJ2-2; 7 nucleotides align to TRBD1. After removal of 3 bases from V and 7 bases from J, the junction contained 11 bases not matched to a gene. This CDR3 comprises 16 residues. The germline V gene has CDR1 KGHSH and CDR2 LQKENI. As DNA, the CDR3 is TGTGCCAGCTCACCGGAAGCAGACAGGGCTGGCGGGGAGCTGTTTTTT. It encodes CASSPEADRAGGELFF.

CDR3 DNA sequence: TGCGCCAGCAGCTTGGCGGGACAGGGGGCCAGCTCTGGAAACACCATATATTTT. Amino acids: CASSLAGQGASSGNTIYF. This rearrangement joins TRBV5-1 to TRBJ1-3; 12 bases align to TRBD1. CDR1 is SGHRS, CDR2 YFSETQ, per germline. CDR3 length: 18 amino acids. Trimming cost V 0 bases and J 0 bases; bases outside gene matches: 4.

This rearrangement joins TRBV18 to TRBJ1-1; TRBD1 matches 7 bases. The J segment lost 7 bases and the V segment lost 3 bases, leaving 8 bases of the junction unmatched. The CDR3 consists of 14 residues. CDR1 and CDR2 from the germline V gene are KGHSH and LQKENI. CDR3 residues: CASSPPTGSGEAFF. The CDR3 bases are TGTGCCAGCTCACCTCCGACAGGGAGCGGTGAAGCTTTCTTT.

This clone occurred once. V gene TRBV15 combines with J gene TRBJ2-1; the D is unclear. V lost 4 bases and J lost 3, with 7 bases in between. The CDR3 length is 13 residues. CDR1 is LNHNV and CDR2 is YYDKDF in the germline V gene (reference sequence). The CDR3 DNA sequence: TGTGCCACCAGCACCTCGGGCTACAATGAGCAGTTCTTC. Translation: CATSTSGYNEQFF.

The chain recombines TRBV7-9 with TRBJ2-5; D unresolved. In germline, CDR1 is SEHNR, CDR2 FQNEAQ (reference sequence). Trimming stripped 8 bases from V and 0 bases from J, with 4 bases between. This CDR3 is built from 11 residues. CDR3 sequence reads: CASGDQETQYF. The CDR3 DNA follows: TGTGCCAGCGGAGACCAAGAGACCCAGTACTTC.

This clone was picked up one time. The V and J genes are TRBV10-1 and TRBJ2-1; 7 bases map to TRBD1. This CDR3 region has 16 residues. Germline loops: CDR1 WNHNN, CDR2 SYGVQD (reference sequence). J gave up 0 bases and V 4 bases, and 6 bases lay outside the gene matches. CDR3 residues: CASSGTGAHSYNEQFF. The CDR3 DNA reads TGCGCCAGCAGTGGCACAGGGGCGCACTCCTACAATGAGCAGTTCTTC.

Only one count was recorded for this clone. This chain joins TRBV28 and TRBJ1-1; D is uncertain. V was pared by 8 bases and J by 0 bases, with 19 bases between. Looked up from germline, CDR1 is MDHEN and CDR2 is SYDVKM. The CDR3 consists of 16 residues. In nucleotides, the CDR3 is TGTGCCAGCTACGATTTCAAGTTTCGTATGAACACTGAAGCTTTCTTT. This sequence encodes CASYDFKFRMNTEAFF.

This clone is a singleton in its sample. V is TRBV11-2 and J is TRBJ2-5; no reliable D call. The CDR3 length is 14 residues. The V end was cut by 3 bases, the J end by 9 bases, with 17 bases between. Per the germline V gene, CDR1 is SGHAT and CDR2 is FQNNGV. CDR3 loop: CASSFRWAPRAQYF. CDR3 in DNA: TGTGCCAGCAGCTTTAGATGGGCCCCCCGGGCCCAGTACTTC.

The chain combines TRBV2 with TRBJ2-1; 9 nucleotides match TRBD1. The CDR3 has 16 amino acids. The germline V gene has CDR1 SNHLY and CDR2 FYNNEI. Germline trimming cut 4 bases from V and 5 bases from J; bases unmatched to any gene: 9. The CDR3, as DNA: TGTGCCAGCAGTGGCAGGGACAGGGCTACAAACAATGAGCAGTTCTTC. Encoded protein: CASSGRDRATNNEQFF.

The chain recombines TRBV4-2 with TRBJ2-1, with 8 bases matching TRBD2. Trimming took 0 bases from V and 1 from J; bases not matched to a gene: 5. Per the germline V gene, CDR1 is LGHNA and CDR2 is YNFKEQ. The CDR3 is 17 amino acids. CDR3 residues: CASSQDMASGSYNEQFF. CDR3 coding DNA: TGTGCCAGCAGCCAAGATATGGCTAGCGGGTCCTACAATGAGCAGTTCTTC.

This clone was detected only once. The junction and the germline gene differ at one end; a read error may be behind it. The chain uses TRBV7-7 and TRBJ2-7; 8 bases line up with TRBD2. The CDR3 runs to 14 residues. Germline assignment: CDR1 SSHAT and CDR2 FNYEAQ (reference sequence). This chain's CDR3 is CASSPGGGSYEQYF. The CDR3 DNA is TGTGCTAGCAGCCCCGGGGGGGGGTCCTACGAGCAGTACTTC.

This sequence joins TRBV13 and TRBJ2-3; 7 bases are shared with TRBD2. The CDR3 is 14 residues long. The trim removed 10 bases at V and 1 base at J, leaving 8 bases unmatched. Germline CDR1 is PRHDT and CDR2 is FYEKMQ (reference sequence). The DNA for the CDR3 is TGTGCCACCTCAGGGAGGGGAGGCACAGATACGCAGTATTTT. Protein: CATSGRGGTDTQYF.

The gene calls are TRBV28 and TRBJ1-3; 7 nucleotides line up with TRBD1. CDR1 MDHEN and CDR2 SYDVKM come from the germline V gene. The CDR3 is 19 amino acids. With 1 base clipped from V and 4 bases from J, the junction kept 16 bases outside the gene matches. The CDR3 protein is CASSLLIRMGQTGGNTIYF. CDR3 sequence (DNA): TGTGCCAGCAGTTTATTAATACGTATGGGACAGACTGGAGGAAACACCATATATTTT.

This chain uses TRBV27 with TRBJ1-2, with a possible D match to TRBD1 (5 bases). Trimming pared 5 bases from V and 4 bases from J, leaving 14 bases between. The CDR3 is 14 residues long. Germline V CDR1 and CDR2: MNHEY, SMNVEV (reference sequence). CDR3 in amino acids: CASSTGGFTYGYTF. CDR3 sequence (DNA): TGTGCCAGCAGTACCGGGGGTTTTACCTATGGCTACACCTTC.